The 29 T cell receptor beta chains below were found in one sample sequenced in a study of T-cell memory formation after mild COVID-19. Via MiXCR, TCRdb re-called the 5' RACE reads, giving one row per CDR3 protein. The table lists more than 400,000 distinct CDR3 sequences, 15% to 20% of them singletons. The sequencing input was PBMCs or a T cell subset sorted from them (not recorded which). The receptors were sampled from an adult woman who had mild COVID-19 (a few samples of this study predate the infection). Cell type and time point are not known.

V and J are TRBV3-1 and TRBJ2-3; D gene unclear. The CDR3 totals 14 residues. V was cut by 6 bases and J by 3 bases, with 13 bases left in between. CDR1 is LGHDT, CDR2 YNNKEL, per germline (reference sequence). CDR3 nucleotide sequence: TGTGCCAGCAGTCCCGCCTATCTAACAGATACGCAGTATTTT. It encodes CASSPAYLTDTQYF.

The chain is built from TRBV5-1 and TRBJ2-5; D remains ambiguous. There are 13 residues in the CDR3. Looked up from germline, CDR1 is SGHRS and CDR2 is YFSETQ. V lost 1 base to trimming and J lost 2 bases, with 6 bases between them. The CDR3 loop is CASSLRPQETQYF. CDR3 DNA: TGCGCCAGCAGCTTGCGGCCACAAGAGACCCAGTACTTC.

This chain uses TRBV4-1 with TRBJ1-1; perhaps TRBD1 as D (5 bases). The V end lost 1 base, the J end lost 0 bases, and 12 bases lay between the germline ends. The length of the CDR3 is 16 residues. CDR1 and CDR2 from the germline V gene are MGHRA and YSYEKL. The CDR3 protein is CASSQGWDGMNTEAFF. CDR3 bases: TGCGCCAGCAGCCAAGGGTGGGACGGCATGAACACTGAAGCTTTCTTT.

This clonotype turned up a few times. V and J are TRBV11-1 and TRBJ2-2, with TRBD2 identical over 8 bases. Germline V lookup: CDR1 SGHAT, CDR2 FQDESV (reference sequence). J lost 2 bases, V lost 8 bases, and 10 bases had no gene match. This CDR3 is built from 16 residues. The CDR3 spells CASATAGGLNTGELFF. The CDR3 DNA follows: TGTGCCAGCGCTACCGCGGGGGGCCTAAACACCGGGGAGCTGTTTTTT. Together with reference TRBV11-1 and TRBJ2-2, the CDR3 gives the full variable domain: EAEVAQSPRYKITEKSQAVAFWCDPISGHATLYWYRQILGQGPELLVQFQDESVVDDSQLPKDRFSAERLKGVDSTLKIQPAELGDSAMYLCASATAGGLNTGELFFGEGSRLTVL.

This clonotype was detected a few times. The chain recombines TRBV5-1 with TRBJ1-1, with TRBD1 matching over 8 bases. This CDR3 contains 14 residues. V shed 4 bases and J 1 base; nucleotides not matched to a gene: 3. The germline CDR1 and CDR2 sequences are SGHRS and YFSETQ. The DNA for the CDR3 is TGCGCCAGCAGCAACCAGGGGGCGAACACTGAAGCTTTCTTT. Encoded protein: CASSNQGANTEAFF.

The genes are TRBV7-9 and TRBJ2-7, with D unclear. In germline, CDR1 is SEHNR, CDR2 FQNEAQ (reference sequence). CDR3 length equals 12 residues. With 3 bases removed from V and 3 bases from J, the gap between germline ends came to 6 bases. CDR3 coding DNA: TGTGCCAGCAGCTTCTTTATCTACGAGCAGTACTTC. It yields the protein CASSFFIYEQYF. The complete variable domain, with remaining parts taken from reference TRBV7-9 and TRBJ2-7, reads DTGVSQNPRHKITKRGQNVTFRCDPISEHNRLYWYRQTLGQGPEFLTYFQNEAQLEKSRLLSDRFSAERPKGSFSTLEIQRTEQGDSAMYLCASSFFIYEQYFGPGTRLTVT.

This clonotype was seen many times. CDR3 amino acids: CASSWGTSGRAVDNEQFF. The CDR3 DNA reads as TGCGCCAGCAGCTGGGGGACTAGCGGGAGGGCCGTCGACAATGAGCAGTTCTTC. The genes are TRBV5-1 and TRBJ2-1, with TRBD2 matching over 16 bases. V shed 3 bases, J shed 5 bases, and the junction held 8 bases outside the gene matches. Germline lookup yields CDR1 SGHRS and CDR2 YFSETQ. The CDR3 covers 18 residues. Using reference TRBV5-1 and TRBJ2-1 for the parts outside the CDR3, the full variable domain is KAGVTQTPRYLIKTRGQQVTLSCSPISGHRSVSWYQQTPGQGLQFLFEYFSETQRNKGNFPGRFSGRQFSNSRSEMNVSTLELGDSALYLCASSWGTSGRAVDNEQFFGPGTRLTVL.

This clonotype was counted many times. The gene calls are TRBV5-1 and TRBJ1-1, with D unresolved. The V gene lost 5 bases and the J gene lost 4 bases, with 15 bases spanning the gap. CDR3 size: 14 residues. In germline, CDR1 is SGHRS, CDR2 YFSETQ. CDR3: CASSPGATLTEAFF. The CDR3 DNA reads TGCGCCAGCAGTCCGGGAGCTACCCTCACTGAAGCTTTCTTT.

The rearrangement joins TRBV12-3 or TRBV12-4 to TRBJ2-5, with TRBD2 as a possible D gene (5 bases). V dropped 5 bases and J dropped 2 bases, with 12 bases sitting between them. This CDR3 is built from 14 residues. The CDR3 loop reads CASSQLKRQETQYF. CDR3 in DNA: TGTGCCAGCAGTCAGCTGAAGCGGCAAGAGACCCAGTACTTC.

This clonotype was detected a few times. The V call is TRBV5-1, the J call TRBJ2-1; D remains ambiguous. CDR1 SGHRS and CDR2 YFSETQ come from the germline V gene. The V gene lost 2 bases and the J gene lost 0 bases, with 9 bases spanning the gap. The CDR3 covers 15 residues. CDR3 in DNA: TGCGCCAGCAGCTTCGGCTCCTACTCCTACAATGAGCAGTTCTTC. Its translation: CASSFGSYSYNEQFF.

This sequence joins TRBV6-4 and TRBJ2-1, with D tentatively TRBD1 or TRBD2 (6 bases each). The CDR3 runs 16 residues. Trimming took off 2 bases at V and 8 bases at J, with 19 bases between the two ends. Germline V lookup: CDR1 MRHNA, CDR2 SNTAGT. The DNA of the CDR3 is TGTGCCAGCAGTGACCTTGGCGGGATCGAGGGGGATGAGCAGTTCTTC. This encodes CASSDLGGIEGDEQFF.

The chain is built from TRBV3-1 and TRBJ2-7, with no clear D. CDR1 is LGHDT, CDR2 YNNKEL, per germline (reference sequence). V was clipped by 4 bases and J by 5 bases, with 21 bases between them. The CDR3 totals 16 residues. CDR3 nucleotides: TGTGCCAGCAGCCTCCGTCGAGCCGCCAGTCCTGACGAGCAGTACTTC. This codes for CASSLRRAASPDEQYF.

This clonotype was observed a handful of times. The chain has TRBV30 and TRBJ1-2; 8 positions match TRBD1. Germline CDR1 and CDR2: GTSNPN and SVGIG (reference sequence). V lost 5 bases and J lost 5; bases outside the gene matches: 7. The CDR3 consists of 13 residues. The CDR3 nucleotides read TGTGCCTGGGCCCCGACAGGGGAGTATGGCTACACCTTC. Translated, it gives CAWAPTGEYGYTF.

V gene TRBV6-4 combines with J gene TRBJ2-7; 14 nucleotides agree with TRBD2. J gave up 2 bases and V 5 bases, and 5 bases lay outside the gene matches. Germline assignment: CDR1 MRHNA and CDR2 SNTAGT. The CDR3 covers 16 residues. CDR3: CASSRLTSGGAYEQYF. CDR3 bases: TGTGCCAGCAGTCGCCTGACTAGCGGGGGGGCCTACGAGCAGTACTTC.

The DNA for the CDR3 is TGTGCCAGCAGTTACCGACGCTCTGGAAACACCATATATTTT. Its protein is CASSYRRSGNTIYF. This sequence joins TRBV6-5 and TRBJ1-3; D gene unclear. This CDR3 is 14 amino acids long. The germline gives CDR1 MNHEY, CDR2 SVGAGI. The V gene lost 2 bases and the J gene lost 0 bases, with 5 bases spanning the gap.

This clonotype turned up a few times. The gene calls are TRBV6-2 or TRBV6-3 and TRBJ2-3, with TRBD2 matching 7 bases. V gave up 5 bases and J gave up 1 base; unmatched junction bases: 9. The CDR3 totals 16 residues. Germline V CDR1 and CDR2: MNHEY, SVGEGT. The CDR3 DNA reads TGTGCCAGCAGTCACCGTAGCCGGGGGGGCACAGATACGCAGTATTTT. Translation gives CASSHRSRGGTDTQYF.

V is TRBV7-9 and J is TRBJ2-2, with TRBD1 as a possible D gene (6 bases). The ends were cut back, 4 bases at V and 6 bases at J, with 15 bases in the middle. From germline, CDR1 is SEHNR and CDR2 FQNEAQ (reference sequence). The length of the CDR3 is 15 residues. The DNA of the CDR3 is TGTGCCAGCAGCTCCAGGGGAAGAGGCGCCGGGGAGCTGTTTTTT. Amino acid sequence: CASSSRGRGAGELFF.

This CDR3 is CASSLPAQGLDTDTQYF. The DNA for the CDR3 is TGTGCCAGCAGCTTACCGGCACAGGGGCTTGACACAGATACGCAGTATTTT. J is TRBJ2-3 and V is TRBV7-2; 7 bases agree with TRBD1. V was clipped by 2 bases and J by 2 bases; unmatched bases: 10. CDR1 and CDR2 (germline): SGHTA, FQGNSA. The CDR3 consists of 17 residues.

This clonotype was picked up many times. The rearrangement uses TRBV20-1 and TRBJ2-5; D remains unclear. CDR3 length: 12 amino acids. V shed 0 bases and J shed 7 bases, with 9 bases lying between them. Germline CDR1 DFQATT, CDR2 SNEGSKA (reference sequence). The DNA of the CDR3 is TGCAGTGCTAGAGATCCTTTGGGGACCCAGTACTTC. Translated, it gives CSARDPLGTQYF.

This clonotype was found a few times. The CDR3 region is CASSPEGSAYEQYF. The CDR3 DNA reads TGTGCCAGCAGTCCCGAGGGAAGCGCCTACGAGCAGTACTTC. The chain uses TRBV3-1 and TRBJ2-7, with D tentatively TRBD2 (5 bases). Per germline, CDR1 LGHDT and CDR2 YNNKEL (reference sequence). This CDR3 comprises 14 residues. V was clipped by 6 bases and J by 2 bases, with 14 bases between them.

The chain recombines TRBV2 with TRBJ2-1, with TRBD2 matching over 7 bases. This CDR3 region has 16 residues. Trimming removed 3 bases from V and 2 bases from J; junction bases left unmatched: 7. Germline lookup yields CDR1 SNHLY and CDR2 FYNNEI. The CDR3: CASSEGGEVPYNEQFF. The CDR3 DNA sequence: TGTGCCAGCAGTGAGGGGGGGGAGGTCCCCTACAATGAGCAGTTCTTC.

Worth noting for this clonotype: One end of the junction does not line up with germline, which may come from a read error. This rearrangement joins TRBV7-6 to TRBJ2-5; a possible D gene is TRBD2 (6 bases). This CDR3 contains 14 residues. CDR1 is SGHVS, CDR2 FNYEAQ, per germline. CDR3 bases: TGTGCCAGCATCTTAGGAGGGGTAGGGGAGACCCAGTACTTC. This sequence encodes CASILGGVGETQYF.

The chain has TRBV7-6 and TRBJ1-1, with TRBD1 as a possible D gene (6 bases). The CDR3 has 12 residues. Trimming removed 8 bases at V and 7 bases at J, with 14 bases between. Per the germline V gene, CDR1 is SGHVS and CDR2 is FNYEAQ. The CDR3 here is CASEGVGNEAFF. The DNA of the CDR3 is TGTGCCAGCGAGGGGGTGGGTAATGAAGCTTTCTTT.

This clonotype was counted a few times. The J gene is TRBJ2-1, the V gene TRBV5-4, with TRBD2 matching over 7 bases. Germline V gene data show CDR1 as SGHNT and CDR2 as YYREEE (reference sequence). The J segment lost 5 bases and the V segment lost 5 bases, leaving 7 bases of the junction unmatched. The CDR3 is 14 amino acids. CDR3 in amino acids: CASSPGGLDNEQFF. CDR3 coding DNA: TGTGCCAGCAGTCCGGGGGGTTTGGACAATGAGCAGTTCTTC.

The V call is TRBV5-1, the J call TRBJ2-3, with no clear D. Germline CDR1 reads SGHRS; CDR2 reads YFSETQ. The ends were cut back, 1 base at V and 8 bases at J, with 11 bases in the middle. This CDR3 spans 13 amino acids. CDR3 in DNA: TGCGCCAGCAGCTTGTCTCCCGGACCTACGCAGTATTTT. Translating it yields CASSLSPGPTQYF.

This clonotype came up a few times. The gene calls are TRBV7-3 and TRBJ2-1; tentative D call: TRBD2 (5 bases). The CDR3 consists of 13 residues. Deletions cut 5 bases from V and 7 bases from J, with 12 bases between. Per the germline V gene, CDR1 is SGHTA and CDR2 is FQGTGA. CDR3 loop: CASSPPPGNEQFF. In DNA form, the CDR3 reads TGTGCCAGCAGCCCTCCCCCGGGAAATGAGCAGTTCTTC.

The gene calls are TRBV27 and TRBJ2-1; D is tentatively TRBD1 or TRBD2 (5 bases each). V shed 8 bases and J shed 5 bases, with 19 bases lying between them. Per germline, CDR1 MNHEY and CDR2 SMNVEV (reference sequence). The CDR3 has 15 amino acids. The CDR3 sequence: CASGLGTGLNNEQFF. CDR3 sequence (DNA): TGTGCCAGCGGGCTGGGGACGGGGTTAAACAATGAGCAGTTCTTC.

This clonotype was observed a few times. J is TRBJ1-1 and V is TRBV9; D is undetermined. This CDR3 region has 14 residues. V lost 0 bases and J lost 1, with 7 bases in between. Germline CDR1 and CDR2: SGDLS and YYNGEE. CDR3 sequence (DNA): TGTGCCAGCAGCGTAGAGGACCAGAACACTGAAGCTTTCTTT. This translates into CASSVEDQNTEAFF.

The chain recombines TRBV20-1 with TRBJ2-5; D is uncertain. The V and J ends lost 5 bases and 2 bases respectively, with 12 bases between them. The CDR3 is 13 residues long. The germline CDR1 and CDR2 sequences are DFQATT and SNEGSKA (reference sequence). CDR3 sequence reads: CSASRAEQETQYF. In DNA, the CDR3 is TGCAGTGCTTCCCGGGCCGAACAAGAGACCCAGTACTTC.